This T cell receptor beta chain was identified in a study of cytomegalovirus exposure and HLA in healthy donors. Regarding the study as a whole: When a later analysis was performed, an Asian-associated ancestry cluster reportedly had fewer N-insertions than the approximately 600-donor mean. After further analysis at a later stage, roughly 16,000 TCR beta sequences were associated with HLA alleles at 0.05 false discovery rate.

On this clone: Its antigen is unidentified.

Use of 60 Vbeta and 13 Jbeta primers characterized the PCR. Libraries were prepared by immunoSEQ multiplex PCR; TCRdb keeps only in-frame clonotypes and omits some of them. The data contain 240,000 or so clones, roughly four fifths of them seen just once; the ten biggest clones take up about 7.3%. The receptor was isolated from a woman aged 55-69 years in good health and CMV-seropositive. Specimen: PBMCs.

The chain's CDR3 is CASSSYRGSRSYNEQFF. CDR3 nucleotides: TGTGCCAGCAGCTCATATAGGGGGAGCCGCTCCTACAATGAGCAGTTCTTC. V is TRBV7-8 and J is TRBJ2-1, with a tentative D call TRBD1 (6 bases). This CDR3 contains 17 residues. With 4 bases removed from V and 0 bases from J, the gap between germline ends came to 16 bases. Per germline, CDR1 SGHVS and CDR2 FQNEAQ.